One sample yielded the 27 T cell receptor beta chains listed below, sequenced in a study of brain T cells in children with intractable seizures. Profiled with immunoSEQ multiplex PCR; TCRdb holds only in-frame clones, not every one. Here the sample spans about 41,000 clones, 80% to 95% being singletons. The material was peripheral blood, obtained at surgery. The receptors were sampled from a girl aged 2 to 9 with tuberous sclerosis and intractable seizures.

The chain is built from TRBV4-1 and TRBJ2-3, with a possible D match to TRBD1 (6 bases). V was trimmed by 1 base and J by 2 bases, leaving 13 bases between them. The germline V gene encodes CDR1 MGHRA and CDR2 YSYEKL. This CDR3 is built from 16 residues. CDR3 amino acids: CASSQVQGPNTDTQYF. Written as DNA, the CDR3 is TGCGCCAGCAGCCAAGTACAGGGCCCCAACACAGATACGCAGTATTTT.

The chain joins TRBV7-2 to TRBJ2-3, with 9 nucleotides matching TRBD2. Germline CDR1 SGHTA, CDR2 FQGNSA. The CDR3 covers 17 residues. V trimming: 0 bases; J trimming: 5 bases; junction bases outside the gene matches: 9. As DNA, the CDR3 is TGTGCCAGCAGCTTAGCTTTGGGCGGGGGGGGCGGAGATACGCAGTATTTT. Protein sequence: CASSLALGGGGGDTQYF.

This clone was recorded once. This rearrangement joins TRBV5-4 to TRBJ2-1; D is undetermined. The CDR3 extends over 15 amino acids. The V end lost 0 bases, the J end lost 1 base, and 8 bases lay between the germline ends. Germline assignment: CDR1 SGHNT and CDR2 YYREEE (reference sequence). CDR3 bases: TGTGCCAGCAGCTTGGTGGGCCTGTCCTACAATGAGCAGTTCTTC. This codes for CASSLVGLSYNEQFF.

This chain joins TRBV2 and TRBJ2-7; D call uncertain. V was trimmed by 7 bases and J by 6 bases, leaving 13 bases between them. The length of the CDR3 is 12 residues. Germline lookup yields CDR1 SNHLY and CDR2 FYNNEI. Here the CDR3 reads CASTMEGFEQYV. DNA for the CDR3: TGTGCCAGCACCATGGAAGGGTTCGAGCAGTACGTC.

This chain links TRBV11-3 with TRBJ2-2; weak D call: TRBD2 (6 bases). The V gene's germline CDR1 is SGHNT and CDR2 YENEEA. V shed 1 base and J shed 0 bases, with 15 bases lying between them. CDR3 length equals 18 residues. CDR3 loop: CASSLALMGGSNTGELFF. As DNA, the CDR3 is TGTGCCAGCAGCTTAGCCCTCATGGGAGGCTCGAACACCGGGGAGCTGTTTTTT.

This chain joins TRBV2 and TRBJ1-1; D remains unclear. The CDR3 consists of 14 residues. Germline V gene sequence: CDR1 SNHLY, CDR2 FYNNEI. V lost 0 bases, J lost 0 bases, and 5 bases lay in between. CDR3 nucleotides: TGTGCCAGCAGTGAAGCAGACATGAACACTGAAGCTTTCTTT. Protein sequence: CASSEADMNTEAFF.

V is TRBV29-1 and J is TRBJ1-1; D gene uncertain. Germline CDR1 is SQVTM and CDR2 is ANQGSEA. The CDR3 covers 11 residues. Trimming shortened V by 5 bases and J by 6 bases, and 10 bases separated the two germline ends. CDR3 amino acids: CSVLVGPEAFF. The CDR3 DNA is TGCAGCGTTTTGGTGGGCCCTGAAGCTTTCTTT.

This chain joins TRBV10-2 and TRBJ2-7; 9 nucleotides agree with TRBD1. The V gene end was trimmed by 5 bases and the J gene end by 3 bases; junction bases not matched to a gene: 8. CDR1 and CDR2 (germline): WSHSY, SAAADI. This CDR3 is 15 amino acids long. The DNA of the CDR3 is TGCGCCAGCAGTACCCCGGGACAGGGCAACTACGAGCAGTACGTC. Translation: CASSTPGQGNYEQYV.

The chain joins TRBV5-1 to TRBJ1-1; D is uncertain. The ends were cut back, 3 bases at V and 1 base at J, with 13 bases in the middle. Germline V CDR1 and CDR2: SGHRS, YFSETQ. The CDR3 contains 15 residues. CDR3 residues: CASSYGWTPNTEAFF. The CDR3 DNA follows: TGCGCCAGCAGCTACGGCTGGACTCCGAACACTGAAGCTTTCTTT.

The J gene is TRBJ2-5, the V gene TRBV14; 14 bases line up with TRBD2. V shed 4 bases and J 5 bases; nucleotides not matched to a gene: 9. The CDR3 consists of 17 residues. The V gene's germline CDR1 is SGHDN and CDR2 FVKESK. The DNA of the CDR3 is TGTGCCAGCAGCCCCCGACTAGCGGGGGGGCCCGTGGAGACCCAGTACTTC. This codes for CASSPRLAGGPVETQYF.

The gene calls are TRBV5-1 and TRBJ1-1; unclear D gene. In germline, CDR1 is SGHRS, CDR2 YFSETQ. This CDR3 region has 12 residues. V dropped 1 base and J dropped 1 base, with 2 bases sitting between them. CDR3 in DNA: TGCGCCAGCAGCTTGTCGAACACTGAAGCTTTCTTT. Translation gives CASSLSNTEAFF.

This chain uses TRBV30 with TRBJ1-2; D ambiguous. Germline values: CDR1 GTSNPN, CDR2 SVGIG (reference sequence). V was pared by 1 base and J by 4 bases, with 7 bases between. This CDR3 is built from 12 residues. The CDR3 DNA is TGTGCCTGGAGTGAACCCTTCTATGGCTACACCTTC. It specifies CAWSEPFYGYTF.

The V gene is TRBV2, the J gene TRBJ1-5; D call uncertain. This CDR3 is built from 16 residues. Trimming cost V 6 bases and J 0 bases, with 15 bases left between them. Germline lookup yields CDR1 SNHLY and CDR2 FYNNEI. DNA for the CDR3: TGTGCCAGCAGCCCATGGGTCCGTTATAGCAATCAGCCCCAGCATTTT. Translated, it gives CASSPWVRYSNQPQHF. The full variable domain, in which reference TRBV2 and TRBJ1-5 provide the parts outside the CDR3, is EPEVTQTPSHQVTQMGQEVILRCVPISNHLYFYWYRQILGQKVEFLVSFYNNEISEKSEIFDDQFSVERPDGSNFTLKIRSTKLEDSAMYFCASSPWVRYSNQPQHFGDGTRLSIL.

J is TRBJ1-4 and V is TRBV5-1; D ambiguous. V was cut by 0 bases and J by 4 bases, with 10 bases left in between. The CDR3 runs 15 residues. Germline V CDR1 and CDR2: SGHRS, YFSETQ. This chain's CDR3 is CASSLEAVDNEKLFF. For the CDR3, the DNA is TGCGCCAGCAGCTTGGAGGCGGTAGATAATGAAAAACTGTTTTTT.

The CDR3 DNA reads as TGTGCCAGCAGTTACGCCTCGGGATTCAATTCAAACACCATATATTTT. It yields the protein CASSYASGFNSNTIYF. The chain carries TRBV6-2 or TRBV6-3 and TRBJ1-3; D remains ambiguous. The CDR3 consists of 16 residues. The germline V gene has CDR1 MNHEY and CDR2 SVGEGT. Trimming took 2 bases from V and 6 from J, leaving 17 bases between them.

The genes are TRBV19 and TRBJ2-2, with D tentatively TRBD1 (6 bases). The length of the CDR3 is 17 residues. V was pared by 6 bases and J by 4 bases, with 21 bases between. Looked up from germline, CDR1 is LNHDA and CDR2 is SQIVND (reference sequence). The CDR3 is CASSHKHPGVGTGELFF. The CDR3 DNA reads TGTGCCAGTAGCCATAAGCATCCAGGGGTGGGCACCGGGGAGCTGTTTTTT. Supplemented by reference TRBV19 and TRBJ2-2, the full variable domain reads DGGITQSPKYLFRKEGQNVTLSCEQNLNHDAMYWYRQDPGQGLRLIYYSQIVNDFQKGDIAEGYSVSREKKESFPLTVTSAQKNPTAFYLCASSHKHPGVGTGELFFGEGSRLTVL.

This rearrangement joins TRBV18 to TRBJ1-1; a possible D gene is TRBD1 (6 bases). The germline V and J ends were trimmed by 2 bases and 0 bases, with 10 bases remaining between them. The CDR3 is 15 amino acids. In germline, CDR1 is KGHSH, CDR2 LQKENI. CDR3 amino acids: CASSPDGGLNTEAFF. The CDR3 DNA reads TGTGCCAGCTCACCAGACGGGGGCCTGAACACTGAAGCTTTCTTT.

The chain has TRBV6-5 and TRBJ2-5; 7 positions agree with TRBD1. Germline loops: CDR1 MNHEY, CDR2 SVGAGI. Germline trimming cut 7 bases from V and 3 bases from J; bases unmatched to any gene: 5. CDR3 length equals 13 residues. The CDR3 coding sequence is TGTGCCAGCAAGACAGGGCGGGAAGAGACCCAGTACTTC. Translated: CASKTGREETQYF.

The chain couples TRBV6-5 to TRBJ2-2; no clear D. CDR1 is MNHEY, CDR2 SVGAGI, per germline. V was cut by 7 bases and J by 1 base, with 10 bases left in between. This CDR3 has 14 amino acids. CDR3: CASNVELNTGELFF. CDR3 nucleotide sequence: TGTGCCAGCAATGTCGAACTGAACACCGGGGAGCTGTTTTTT.

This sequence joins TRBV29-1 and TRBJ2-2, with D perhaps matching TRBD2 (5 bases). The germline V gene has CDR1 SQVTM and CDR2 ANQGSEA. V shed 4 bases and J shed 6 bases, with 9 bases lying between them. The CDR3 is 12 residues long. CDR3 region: CSVGRKAGELFF. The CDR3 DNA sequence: TGCAGCGTTGGGAGGAAAGCCGGGGAGCTGTTTTTT.

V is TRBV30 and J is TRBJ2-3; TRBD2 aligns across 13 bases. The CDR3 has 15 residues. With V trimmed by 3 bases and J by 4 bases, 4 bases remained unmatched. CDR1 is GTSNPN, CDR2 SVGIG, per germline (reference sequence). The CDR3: CAWRGLAGLSDTQYF. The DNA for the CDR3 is TGTGCCTGGAGGGGACTAGCGGGGCTGTCAGATACGCAGTATTTT.

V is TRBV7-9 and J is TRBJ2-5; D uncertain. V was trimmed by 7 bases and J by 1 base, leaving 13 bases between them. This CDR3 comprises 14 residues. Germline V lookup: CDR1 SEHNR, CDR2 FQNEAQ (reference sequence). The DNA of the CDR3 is TGTGCCAGCAAATTCGACACCAGCCAAGAGACCCAGTACTTC. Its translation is CASKFDTSQETQYF.

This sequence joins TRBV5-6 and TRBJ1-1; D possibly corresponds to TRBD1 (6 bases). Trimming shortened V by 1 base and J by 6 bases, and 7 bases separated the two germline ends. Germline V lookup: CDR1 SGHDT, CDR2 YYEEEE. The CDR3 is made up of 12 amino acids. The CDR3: CASSLRGAEAFF. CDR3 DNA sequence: TGTGCCAGCAGCTTGAGGGGGGCTGAAGCTTTCTTT.

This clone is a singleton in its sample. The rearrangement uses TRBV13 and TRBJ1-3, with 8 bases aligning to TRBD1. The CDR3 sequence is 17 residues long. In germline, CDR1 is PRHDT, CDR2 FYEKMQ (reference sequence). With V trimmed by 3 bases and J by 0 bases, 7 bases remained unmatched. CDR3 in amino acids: CASSLKTGVVSGNTIYF. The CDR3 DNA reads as TGTGCCAGCAGCTTGAAGACAGGGGTCGTCTCTGGAAACACCATATATTTT.

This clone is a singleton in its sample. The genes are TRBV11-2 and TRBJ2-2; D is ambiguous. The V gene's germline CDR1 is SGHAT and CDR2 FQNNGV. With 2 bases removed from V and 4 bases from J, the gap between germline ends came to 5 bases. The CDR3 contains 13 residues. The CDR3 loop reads CASSLLRTGELFF. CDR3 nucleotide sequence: TGTGCCAGCAGCTTATTACGCACCGGGGAGCTGTTTTTT.

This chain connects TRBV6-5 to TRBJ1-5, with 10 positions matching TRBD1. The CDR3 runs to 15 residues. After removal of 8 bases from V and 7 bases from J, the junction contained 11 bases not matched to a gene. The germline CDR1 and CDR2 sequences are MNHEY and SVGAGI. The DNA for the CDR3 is TGTGCCAGCCGATTGGACGGACAGGGGGGACAGCCCCAGCATTTT. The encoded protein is CASRLDGQGGQPQHF.

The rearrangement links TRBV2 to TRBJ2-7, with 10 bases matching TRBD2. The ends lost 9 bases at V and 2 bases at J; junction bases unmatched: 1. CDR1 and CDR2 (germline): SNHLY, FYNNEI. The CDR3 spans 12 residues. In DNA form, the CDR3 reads TGTGCCAGTCTAGCGGGGGCCTACGAGCAGTACGTC. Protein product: CASLAGAYEQYV.